Following are 3 T cell receptor beta chains from one sample sequenced in a study of T cells expressing NK-cell markers. TCRdb re-called the 5' RACE reads and catalogs CDR3 proteins one per entry, DNA excluded. The table lists 550,000 to 600,000 distinct CDR3 sequences. The specimen sequenced was blood T cells: a sorted CD56 or NKG2C T cell subset, CD4+ or CD8+ T cells, or bulk PBMC T cells (not recorded which). All receptors derive from a man younger than 35 in good health.

V usage is TRBV4-2 and J usage is TRBJ2-1; TCRdb proposes TRBD2, but this gene call is untestable without DNA. The CDR3 runs 16 residues. The V gene's germline CDR1 is LGHNA and CDR2 YNFKEQ. The CDR3: CASSRTSGRSGDEQFF.

The chain couples TRBV20-1 to TRBJ1-4; TCRdb indicates TRBD1, and absent DNA this call remains unverified. CDR3 size: 14 residues. Germline loops: CDR1 DFQATT, CDR2 SNEGSKA (reference sequence). CDR3 residues: CSAARGGGDEKLFF.

This chain connects TRBV11-2 to TRBJ2-1. This CDR3 comprises 15 residues. From germline, CDR1 is SGHAT and CDR2 FQNNGV. The CDR3 reads CASRLEISSYNEQFF.